These 8 T cell receptor beta chains were all obtained from the same sample, sequenced in a study of T cells in Graves' hyperthyroidism and ophthalmopathy. Template material for amplifying TCR beta CDR3 regions consisted of RNA transcripts. The TCR CDR3 was amplified in a first-round RT-PCR using the HTBI primer set. One entry per CDR3 protein results from TCRdb running MiXCR on the multiplex PCR reads. The data hold around 620,000 distinct CDR3 sequences, with 13% to 15% observed a single time. Sequenced sample: blood. These receptors originate from a woman under 30 with Graves' ophthalmopathy.

This clonotype came up many times. The chain joins TRBV9 to TRBJ1-1; 11 bases agree with TRBD1. CDR1 is SGDLS, CDR2 YYNGEE, per germline. The CDR3 loop spans 15 amino acids. After removal of 7 bases from V and 1 base from J, the junction contained 6 bases not matched to a gene. The CDR3 here is CASEKGQGGNTEAFF. The CDR3 DNA sequence: TGTGCCAGCGAAAAGGGACAGGGGGGGAACACTGAAGCTTTCTTT.

V gene TRBV12-3 or TRBV12-4 combines with J gene TRBJ2-3, with D unclear. The CDR3 has 14 amino acids. The germline V and J ends were trimmed by 1 base and 3 bases, with 8 bases remaining between them. The CDR3 is CASSLGDITDTQYF. CDR3 nucleotides: TGTGCCAGCAGTTTAGGCGATATTACAGATACGCAGTATTTT.

This clonotype was detected a few times. The V gene is TRBV27, the J gene TRBJ1-2, with D possibly matching TRBD1 (6 bases). From germline, CDR1 is MNHEY and CDR2 SMNVEV (reference sequence). The CDR3 covers 18 residues. Trimming shortened V by 1 base and J by 4 bases, and 22 bases separated the two germline ends. The DNA of the CDR3 is TGTGCCAGCAGTTTATTGGGATCAGGGACCCCCAGGGGCTATGGCTACACCTTC. As protein: CASSLLGSGTPRGYGYTF.

This chain joins TRBV6-1 and TRBJ1-2, with D tentatively TRBD1 (5 bases). CDR1 MNHNS and CDR2 SASEGT come from the germline V gene. V lost 4 bases and J lost 5, with 8 bases in between. The CDR3 covers 12 residues. The CDR3 DNA sequence: TGTGCCAGCAGTGCCGCAGGGTATGGCTACACCTTC. Encoded protein: CASSAAGYGYTF.

For this clonotype: A read error may be the cause here, since a much bigger clone is one base away. The rearrangement uses TRBV20-1 and TRBJ1-4; no reliable D call. CDR1 and CDR2 from the germline V gene are DFQATT and SNEGSKA (reference sequence). The CDR3 covers 15 residues. The CDR3 bases are TGCAGTGCTAGAGATGCGGCCCACATTGGTGAAAAACTGTCTTTT. Its translation: CSARDAAHIGEKLSF.

The V call is TRBV20-1, the J call TRBJ2-7; no clear D gene. The V gene's germline CDR1 is DFQATT and CDR2 SNEGSKA (reference sequence). Trimming removed 5 bases at V and 2 bases at J, with 7 bases between. This CDR3 is 11 amino acids long. The CDR3 DNA reads TGCAGTGCTGGTTGGACCTACGAGCAGTACTTC. This encodes CSAGWTYEQYF.

J is TRBJ1-1 and V is TRBV7-9; D may be TRBD1 (6 bases). The V end was cut by 5 bases, the J end by 1 base, with 14 bases between. Germline values: CDR1 SEHNR, CDR2 FQNEAQ (reference sequence). CDR3 length equals 15 residues. The CDR3 DNA reads as TGTGCCAGCAGCGTCAGGACAGCCGAGAACACTGAAGCTTTCTTT. It specifies CASSVRTAENTEAFF.

The CDR3 region is CASSSIDRVWPYEQYF. The CDR3 DNA follows: TGTGCCAGTAGCTCTATCGACAGGGTTTGGCCCTACGAGCAGTACTTC. The chain employs TRBV19 and TRBJ2-7; 7 bases align to TRBD1. Looked up from germline, CDR1 is LNHDA and CDR2 is SQIVND (reference sequence). The V and J ends lost 6 bases and 2 bases, in that order; junction bases with no gene match: 13. The CDR3 length is 16 residues.